These 24 T cell receptor beta chains originate from one sample sequenced in a study of T-cell memory formation after mild COVID-19. Each CDR3 protein gets one entry after TCRdb re-called the 5' RACE reads with MiXCR. The repertoire holds around 320,000 distinct CDR3 sequences, with roughly an eighth as singletons. The sample consisted of PBMCs or a T cell subset sorted from them (not recorded which). The receptors derive from a man in his late teens or twenties who had mild COVID-19 (a few samples of this study predate the infection). Cell type and time point are not known.

This clonotype was picked up many times. The J gene is TRBJ2-6, the V gene TRBV28; perhaps TRBD1 as D (5 bases). The length of the CDR3 is 17 residues. The V and J ends lost 3 bases and 0 bases respectively, with 12 bases between them. Germline V gene sequence: CDR1 MDHEN, CDR2 SYDVKM. The DNA for the CDR3 is TGTGCCAGCAGTTTCCTGGGGCCAAGCTCTGGGGCCAACGTCCTGACTTTC. This encodes CASSFLGPSSGANVLTF.

The chain is built from TRBV12-3 or TRBV12-4 and TRBJ1-1; D gene uncertain. The CDR3 runs 13 residues. With 7 bases removed from V and 3 bases from J, the gap between germline ends came to 12 bases. The CDR3 spells CASTQDGYTEAFF. In DNA form, the CDR3 reads TGTGCCAGCACCCAGGACGGATACACTGAAGCTTTCTTT.

This clonotype was counted between two and nine times. The V and J genes are TRBV6-6 and TRBJ2-3; TRBD1 might be the D (6 bases). The V gene's germline CDR1 is MNHNY and CDR2 SVGAGI (reference sequence). This CDR3 is 13 amino acids long. The V gene lost 6 bases and the J gene lost 4 bases, with 11 bases spanning the gap. The DNA for the CDR3 is TGTGCCAGCAGCACGACAGGCTCAGATACGCAGTATTTT. This gives the protein CASSTTGSDTQYF.

This clonotype was picked up a small number of times. The J gene is TRBJ2-5, the V gene TRBV7-6, with D unresolved. Germline values: CDR1 SGHVS, CDR2 FNYEAQ. The ends were cut back, 5 bases at V and 5 bases at J, with 9 bases in the middle. This CDR3 is 12 amino acids long. DNA for the CDR3: TGTGCCAGCAGCCGTAGCCGCGAGACCCAGTACTTC. As protein: CASSRSRETQYF.

This clonotype has just a few counts. J is TRBJ2-3 and V is TRBV20-1; D is possibly TRBD1 or TRBD2 (5 bases each). Germline V gene sequence: CDR1 DFQATT, CDR2 SNEGSKA (reference sequence). Trimming removed 2 bases from V and 6 bases from J, with 12 bases in between. The CDR3 has 13 residues. The CDR3 DNA reads TGCAGTGCTAGATTGGGGGTCAGGGATACGCAGTATTTT. Translated, it gives CSARLGVRDTQYF.

J is TRBJ2-6 and V is TRBV10-3; tentatively, D is TRBD2 (5 bases). The CDR3 has 19 amino acids. V shed 2 bases and J shed 2 bases, with 19 bases lying between them. Germline V gene data show CDR1 as ENHRY and CDR2 as SYGVKD. In nucleotides, the CDR3 is TGTGCCATCAGTGAGACCAATCGGGGATCGGTAGCTGGGGCCAACGTCCTGACTTTC. Its translation is CAISETNRGSVAGANVLTF.

This clonotype appeared a few times. This rearrangement joins TRBV2 to TRBJ2-7, with TRBD1 matching 8 bases. Germline CDR1 reads SNHLY; CDR2 reads FYNNEI. This CDR3 has 12 residues. Germline trimming cut 4 bases from V and 6 bases from J; bases unmatched to any gene: 2. CDR3 sequence reads: CASSGTGFEQYV. The CDR3 nucleotides are TGTGCCAGCAGTGGGACAGGGTTCGAGCAGTACGTC.

The V call is TRBV6-5, the J call TRBJ1-1; D is uncertain. Trimming removed 0 bases at V and 1 base at J, with 6 bases between. Germline V gene sequence: CDR1 MNHEY, CDR2 SVGAGI. The CDR3 totals 14 residues. The CDR3 sequence: CASSYSTTNTEAFF. CDR3 nucleotide sequence: TGTGCCAGCAGTTACTCTACGACGAACACTGAAGCTTTCTTT.

The sample holds many counts of this clonotype. V is TRBV4-1 and J is TRBJ2-4, with a tentative D call TRBD1 (6 bases). The germline V and J ends were trimmed by 4 bases and 7 bases, with 17 bases remaining between them. Germline CDR1 is MGHRA and CDR2 is YSYEKL. This CDR3 spans 15 amino acids. In DNA form, the CDR3 reads TGCGCCAGCAGCCGAACCCAGGGGCTGAACAACATTCAGTACTTC. This translates into CASSRTQGLNNIQYF.

This clonotype was seen a few times. The gene calls are TRBV12-3 or TRBV12-4 and TRBJ1-2; D possibly corresponds to TRBD1 (6 bases). The CDR3 is 14 amino acids. The V and J ends lost 5 bases and 4 bases respectively, with 14 bases between them. CDR3 nucleotide sequence: TGTGCCAGCAGTCTCTCCGGGGGCCTCTATGGCTACACCTTC. Its translation: CASSLSGGLYGYTF.

The V gene is TRBV12-3 or TRBV12-4, the J gene TRBJ2-1; TRBD2 matches 10 bases. V lost 4 bases, J lost 12 bases, and 9 bases stayed unmatched. This CDR3 is 14 amino acids long. The CDR3 DNA follows: TGTGCCAGCAGTTATACTAGCGGGGTGGCAGGGCAGTTCTTC. Residues: CASSYTSGVAGQFF.

The gene calls are TRBV20-1 and TRBJ2-5; TRBD1 might be the D (6 bases). Germline V gene lookup returns CDR1 DFQATT and CDR2 SNEGSKA (reference sequence). Trimming removed 0 bases from V and 4 bases from J, with 15 bases in between. There are 15 residues in the CDR3. The CDR3 DNA reads TGCAGTGCTAGAGATCGACTCAGGGGTTTAGAGACCCAGTACTTC. Encoded protein: CSARDRLRGLETQYF.

This clonotype was observed a handful of times. This sequence joins TRBV12-3 or TRBV12-4 and TRBJ2-2; the D is unclear. The CDR3 consists of 14 residues. Trimming took 3 bases from V and 2 from J, leaving 7 bases between them. For the CDR3, the DNA is TGTGCCAGCAGTTTCCAGAAAAACACCGGGGAGCTGTTTTTT. Its translation is CASSFQKNTGELFF.

A few counts support this clonotype. The V gene is TRBV6-5, the J gene TRBJ2-6; D is unclear. The CDR3 runs 21 residues. V was clipped by 0 bases and J by 0 bases, with 21 bases between them. Germline CDR1 reads MNHEY; CDR2 reads SVGAGI. The CDR3 loop is CASSYSIISGQEVSGANVLTF. In nucleotides, the CDR3 is TGTGCCAGCAGTTACTCGATCATTTCGGGCCAAGAGGTCTCTGGGGCCAACGTCCTGACTTTC.

This clonotype has more than one count but fewer than ten. This rearrangement joins TRBV9 to TRBJ2-1, with 9 bases lining up with TRBD1. V lost 2 bases and J lost 12; bases outside the gene matches: 6. This CDR3 is 13 amino acids long. The V gene's germline CDR1 is SGDLS and CDR2 YYNGEE. CDR3 coding DNA: TGTGCCAGCAGCGTTCGGACAGGGGATAGGCAGTTCTTC. Amino acid sequence: CASSVRTGDRQFF.

This clonotype was seen a few times. The V gene is TRBV7-2, the J gene TRBJ1-1; D uncertain. Trimming stripped 6 bases from V and 7 bases from J, with 9 bases between. The CDR3 sequence is 11 residues long. In germline, CDR1 is SGHTA, CDR2 FQGNSA. The CDR3 DNA sequence: TGTGCCAGCAGTAGACAAATTGAAGCTTTCTTT. Translating gives CASSRQIEAFF.

This clonotype was seen more than once but under ten times. This sequence joins TRBV7-9 and TRBJ2-3; 8 bases are shared with TRBD1. The trim removed 1 base at V and 3 bases at J, leaving 3 bases unmatched. Germline V gene sequence: CDR1 SEHNR, CDR2 FQNEAQ (reference sequence). The CDR3 runs to 15 residues. DNA for the CDR3: TGTGCCAGCAGCTTAGGCAGGGGGCAAACAGATACGCAGTATTTT. Translation gives CASSLGRGQTDTQYF.

This clonotype was detected many times. J is TRBJ1-2 and V is TRBV4-1; D possibly corresponds to TRBD1 (5 bases). Germline V gene lookup returns CDR1 MGHRA and CDR2 YSYEKL. The V end lost 1 base, the J end lost 4 bases, and 13 bases lay between the germline ends. The CDR3 is made up of 15 amino acids. The CDR3 loop reads CASSQVGQRIYGYTF. In DNA form, the CDR3 reads TGCGCCAGCAGCCAAGTGGGGCAGCGTATCTATGGCTACACCTTC.

About this clonotype itself: A read error may explain this, as a much larger clone is one base away. Here the CDR3 omits its conserved ending phenylalanine or tryptophan, so a read error is the likely source. The rearrangement joins TRBV12-3 or TRBV12-4 to TRBJ1-2; D remains unclear. The CDR3 loop spans 13 amino acids. V was clipped by 4 bases and J by 2 bases, with 8 bases between them. The CDR3 loop is CASSSKQNYGYTL. DNA of the CDR3: TGTGCCAGCAGTTCGAAACAGAACTATGGCTACACCCTC.

This clonotype was observed a few times. This chain's CDR3 is CAIRSRAGGTSGVHEQYF. The CDR3 bases are TGTGCCATCAGGAGTCGGGCTGGGGGGACTAGCGGGGTCCACGAGCAGTACTTC. The V gene is TRBV10-3, the J gene TRBJ2-7, with 13 positions matching TRBD2. V dropped 6 bases and J dropped 5; count of bases not matched to a gene: 16. Germline V CDR1 and CDR2: ENHRY, SYGVKD. This CDR3 contains 18 residues.

This clonotype appeared many times. This chain connects TRBV7-9 to TRBJ2-1, with 7 bases fitting TRBD2. The CDR3 has 17 amino acids. CDR1 and CDR2 (germline): SEHNR, FQNEAQ (reference sequence). The V gene end was trimmed by 4 bases and the J gene end by 0 bases; junction bases not matched to a gene: 9. As DNA, the CDR3 is TGTGCCAGCAGCTCAGGTCGCGGGGGTAGCTCCTACAATGAGCAGTTCTTC. This translates into CASSSGRGGSSYNEQFF.

This clonotype is a singleton in its sample. Given a much more abundant clone one base away, this may be a read error. The gene calls are TRBV6-1 and TRBJ1-1; D is ambiguous. Trimming pared 6 bases from V and 4 bases from J, leaving 9 bases between. This CDR3 region has 12 residues. The germline V gene has CDR1 MNHNS and CDR2 SASEGT. CDR3: CASRAWSTEAFF. CDR3 nucleotide sequence: TGTGCCAGCAGAGCCTGGAGCACTGAAGCTTTCTTT.

The rearrangement links TRBV2 to TRBJ1-2, with TRBD1 as a possible D gene (5 bases). CDR3 length: 13 residues. V lost 7 bases, J lost 8 bases, and 17 bases lay in between. CDR1 and CDR2 (germline): SNHLY, FYNNEI. As DNA, the CDR3 is TGTGCCAGCACGGAGAGGGGTGGAGACGGCTACACCTTC. Its translation is CASTERGGDGYTF.

This clonotype has more than one count but fewer than ten. The J gene is TRBJ2-7, the V gene TRBV20-1; D gene unclear. Looked up from germline, CDR1 is DFQATT and CDR2 is SNEGSKA (reference sequence). V was clipped by 4 bases and J by 1 base, with 14 bases between them. The CDR3 has 14 amino acids. In DNA, the CDR3 is TGCAGTGCTACCGCCGGAGCCGCTTCCTACGAGCAGTACTTC. Translation: CSATAGAASYEQYF.